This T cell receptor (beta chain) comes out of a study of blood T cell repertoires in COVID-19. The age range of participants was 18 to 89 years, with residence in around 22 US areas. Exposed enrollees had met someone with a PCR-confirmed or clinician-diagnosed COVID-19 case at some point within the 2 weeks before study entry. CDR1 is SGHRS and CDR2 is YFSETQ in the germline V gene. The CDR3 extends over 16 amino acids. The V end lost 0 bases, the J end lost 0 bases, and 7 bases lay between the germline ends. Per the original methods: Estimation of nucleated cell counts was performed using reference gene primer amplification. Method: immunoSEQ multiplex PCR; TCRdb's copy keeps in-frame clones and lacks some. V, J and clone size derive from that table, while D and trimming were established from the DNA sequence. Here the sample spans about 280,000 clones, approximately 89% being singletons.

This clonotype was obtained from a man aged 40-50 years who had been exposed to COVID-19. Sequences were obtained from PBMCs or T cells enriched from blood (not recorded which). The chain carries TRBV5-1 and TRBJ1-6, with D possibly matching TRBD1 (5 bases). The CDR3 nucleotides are TGCGCCAGCAGCTTGGAAGACAGCTCCTATAATTCACCCCTCCACTTT. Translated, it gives CASSLEDSSYNSPLHF.